The 31 T cell receptor beta chains presented below share a single source sample, sequenced in a study of T cell changes during pregnancy in multiple sclerosis. This table comes from immunoSEQ multiplex PCR, and its TCRdb copy is limited to in-frame clones, with some not included. In the table there are tens of thousands of clones, about nine tenths of which are singletons. This sample comprised CD4+ T cells from peripheral blood mononuclear cells, obtained after pregnancy. The receptors stem from a female donor with multiple sclerosis, enrolled in a pregnancy study.

The genes are TRBV7-6 and TRBJ2-7; 7 bases are shared with TRBD1. Germline V gene data show CDR1 as SGHVS and CDR2 as FNYEAQ. V was clipped by 2 bases and J by 6 bases; unmatched bases: 13. The CDR3 has 16 residues. The CDR3 is CASSLIGTAQPSEQYF. The CDR3 DNA reads as TGTGCCAGCAGCTTAATCGGGACAGCCCAGCCTAGCGAGCAGTACTTC. The variable domain in full, completed from reference TRBV7-6 and TRBJ2-7, reads GAGVSQSPRYKVTKRGQDVALRCDPISGHVSLYWYRQALGQGPEFLTYFNYEAQQDKSGLPNDRFSAERPEGSISTLTIQRTEQRDSAMYRCASSLIGTAQPSEQYFGPGTRLTVT.

This chain connects TRBV7-2 to TRBJ2-7; a weak D match, TRBD1 (5 bases). Trimming took off 5 bases at V and 3 bases at J, with 11 bases between the two ends. The germline gives CDR1 SGHTA, CDR2 FQGNSA. The CDR3 runs 13 residues. This CDR3 is CASSTATGYEQYF. Written as DNA, the CDR3 is TGTGCCAGCAGCACAGCCACAGGCTACGAGCAGTACTTC.

The V and J genes are TRBV6-1 and TRBJ2-2, with 8 bases identical to TRBD1. Per germline, CDR1 MNHNS and CDR2 SASEGT. The V gene end was trimmed by 2 bases and the J gene end by 6 bases; junction bases not matched to a gene: 8. CDR3 length: 16 amino acids. CDR3: CASSEMSGGLAGELFF. The CDR3 DNA sequence: TGTGCCAGCAGTGAAATGTCAGGGGGCCTGGCCGGGGAGCTGTTTTTT.

The chain couples TRBV12-5 to TRBJ1-5; unclear D gene. Germline V gene sequence: CDR1 LGHNT, CDR2 FRNRAP. V dropped 4 bases and J dropped 5 bases, with 12 bases sitting between them. This CDR3 is 14 amino acids long. The CDR3 DNA follows: TGTGCTAGTGGTTACTATCGGCCCCATCAGCCCCAGCATTTT. The encoded protein is CASGYYRPHQPQHF.

The V gene is TRBV21-1, the J gene TRBJ2-1; the table's D call of TRBD2 was not tested on the DNA. TRBV21-1 is termed a pseudogene. This CDR3 is 13 amino acids long. In DNA, the CDR3 is TGTGCCAGCAGCAAGCGGGGGGGCAATGAGCAGTTCTTC. Protein: CASSKRGGNEQFF.

This chain joins TRBV5-4 and TRBJ2-5; 11 bases fit TRBD2. CDR1 and CDR2 (germline): SGHNT, YYREEE (reference sequence). This CDR3 is 17 amino acids long. V shed 0 bases and J 7 bases; nucleotides not matched to a gene: 11. The CDR3 DNA reads TGTGCCAGCAGCTTGGGACTAGCGGGGAGCCTCGGTACGACCCAGTACTTC. Translated: CASSLGLAGSLGTTQYF.

The CDR3 region is CASSLAAGGRNTEAFF. The DNA of the CDR3 is TGTGCCAGCAGCTTGGCCGCAGGGGGCCGGAACACTGAAGCTTTCTTT. J is TRBJ1-1 and V is TRBV5-4; 8 bases are a match to TRBD1. V trimming: 0 bases; J trimming: 1 base; junction bases outside the gene matches: 5. Germline CDR1 SGHNT, CDR2 YYREEE (reference sequence). The CDR3 length is 16 residues.

The chain combines TRBV4-1 with TRBJ1-2; D is unclear. The CDR3 extends over 16 amino acids. Germline CDR1 reads MGHRA; CDR2 reads YSYEKL. The V gene lost 4 bases and the J gene lost 0 bases, with 15 bases spanning the gap. CDR3 DNA: TGCGCCAGCAGCCCGAGGACTGAACCGGCTAACTATGGCTACACCTTC. It is translated as CASSPRTEPANYGYTF.

The chain is built from TRBV7-2 and TRBJ1-6, with D uncertain. Germline V CDR1 and CDR2: SGHTA, FQGNSA. The length of the CDR3 is 12 residues. The germline V and J ends were trimmed by 3 bases and 8 bases, with 5 bases remaining between them. CDR3 loop: CASSFGYSPLHF. The CDR3 nucleotides are TGTGCCAGCAGCTTTGGCTATTCACCCCTCCACTTT.

This chain connects TRBV18 to TRBJ2-7; 7 nucleotides agree with TRBD1. Germline CDR1 and CDR2: KGHSH and LQKENI. The V and J ends lost 1 base and 6 bases, in that order; junction bases with no gene match: 9. The CDR3 spans 15 residues. The chain's CDR3 is CASSPLRDRLGEQYF. Written as DNA, the CDR3 is TGTGCCAGCTCACCACTCCGGGACAGACTTGGCGAGCAGTACTTC.

This chain joins TRBV6-1 and TRBJ1-1; TRBD1 agrees at 7 bases. After removal of 3 bases from V and 7 bases from J, the junction contained 5 bases not matched to a gene. The germline gives CDR1 MNHNS, CDR2 SASEGT. This CDR3 is 13 amino acids long. CDR3 sequence reads: CASSDRGVSEAFF. The DNA for the CDR3 is TGTGCCAGCAGTGACAGGGGGGTAAGTGAAGCTTTCTTT.

The chain recombines TRBV7-2 with TRBJ1-4; tentative D call: TRBD1 (6 bases). The V end lost 1 base, the J end lost 7 bases, and 16 bases lay between the germline ends. The germline V gene has CDR1 SGHTA and CDR2 FQGNSA. The CDR3 is made up of 16 amino acids. This CDR3 is CASSLGARGTAEKLFF. The CDR3 region has the DNA TGTGCCAGCAGCTTAGGGGCAAGGGGGACGGCTGAAAAACTGTTTTTT.

This chain links TRBV29-1 with TRBJ2-2; no reliable D call. Germline V gene sequence: CDR1 SQVTM, CDR2 ANQGSEA. The CDR3 is 12 residues long. The V gene lost 3 bases and the J gene lost 6 bases, with 8 bases spanning the gap. The CDR3 is CSVEYLAGELFF. The CDR3 region has the DNA TGCAGCGTTGAGTACTTGGCCGGGGAGCTGTTTTTT.

The chain joins TRBV7-2 to TRBJ1-3, with 9 bases lining up with TRBD1. The CDR3 has 16 residues. V dropped 5 bases and J dropped 5; count of bases not matched to a gene: 10. From germline, CDR1 is SGHTA and CDR2 FQGNSA. The CDR3 nucleotides are TGTGCCAGCAGCGACCACAGGGGGCGAGTGAGAAACACCATATATTTT. This encodes CASSDHRGRVRNTIYF.

The rearrangement links TRBV25-1 to TRBJ1-1, with TRBD1 identical over 7 bases. The CDR3 has 15 amino acids. Germline values: CDR1 MGHDK, CDR2 SYGVNS. J was trimmed by 3 bases and V by 4 bases; bases with no gene match: 8. The CDR3 nucleotides read TGTGCCAGCAGTGTACCTGACAGGGCGGACACTGAAGCTTTCTTT. The encoded protein is CASSVPDRADTEAFF.

V is TRBV2 and J is TRBJ2-1; 10 bases match TRBD2. The germline V gene encodes CDR1 SNHLY and CDR2 FYNNEI. Trimming at V came to 3 bases and at J to 3 bases, leaving 5 bases not matched to a gene. The CDR3 loop spans 16 amino acids. The CDR3 sequence is CASSDLAGGFYNEQFF. CDR3 DNA sequence: TGTGCCAGCAGTGATTTAGCGGGGGGATTCTACAATGAGCAGTTCTTC.

The V call is TRBV2, the J call TRBJ2-7, with a weak D call TRBD2 (6 bases). The germline V gene encodes CDR1 SNHLY and CDR2 FYNNEI. The CDR3 has 11 residues. V lost 9 bases to trimming and J lost 4 bases, with 10 bases between them. The CDR3 is CASLEGYEQYF. In nucleotides, the CDR3 is TGTGCCAGTCTGGAGGGTTACGAGCAGTACTTC.

The J gene is TRBJ2-7, the V gene TRBV5-5, with TRBD1 as a possible D gene (5 bases). Germline loops: CDR1 SGHKS, CDR2 YYEKEE (reference sequence). V was cut by 2 bases and J by 4 bases, with 16 bases left in between. This CDR3 contains 15 residues. The CDR3 nucleotides read TGTGCCAGCAGCTTACAGGTTGGCGCGTTATACGAGCAGTACTTC. Its translation: CASSLQVGALYEQYF.

This chain uses TRBV6-1 with TRBJ1-5; 8 nucleotides line up with TRBD1. CDR3 size: 14 residues. Unmatched junction bases numbered 1, after V lost 4 bases and J lost 2 bases. CDR1 is MNHNS and CDR2 is SASEGT in the germline V gene. The chain's CDR3 is CASSADRGNQPQHF. CDR3 DNA sequence: TGTGCCAGCAGTGCGGACAGGGGCAATCAGCCCCAGCATTTT.

This rearrangement joins TRBV6-5 to TRBJ2-7, with TRBD2 as a possible D gene (6 bases). Trimming cost V 2 bases and J 1 base, with 9 bases left between them. Germline CDR1 reads MNHEY; CDR2 reads SVGAGI. This CDR3 has 14 residues. CDR3 residues: CASSYSGPSYEQYF. The CDR3 nucleotides read TGTGCCAGCAGTTACAGCGGGCCTTCCTACGAGCAGTACTTC.

This chain links TRBV4-3 with TRBJ1-2; 7 bases are shared with TRBD1. Trimming took 3 bases from V and 2 from J; bases not matched to a gene: 3. This CDR3 has 14 residues. Germline CDR1 LGHNA, CDR2 YSLEER. The CDR3 DNA reads TGCGCCAGCAGCCAGTCACAGGGGAACTATGGCTACACCTTC. This encodes CASSQSQGNYGYTF.

The J gene is TRBJ1-2, the V gene TRBV4-3, with D tentatively TRBD1 (5 bases). This CDR3 has 15 amino acids. Trimming cost V 0 bases and J 3 bases, with 11 bases left between them. The germline CDR1 and CDR2 sequences are LGHNA and YSLEER. CDR3 amino acids: CASSQEGGLHYGYTF. CDR3 DNA: TGCGCCAGCAGCCAAGAGGGGGGACTGCACTATGGCTACACCTTC.

The V call is TRBV6-5, the J call TRBJ1-4; possibly TRBD1 for D (5 bases). Germline CDR1 reads MNHEY; CDR2 reads SVGAGI. V lost 2 bases and J 12 bases, leaving 16 bases between the germline ends. There are 14 residues in the CDR3. CDR3 loop: CASSYLVGKQELFF. The CDR3 DNA follows: TGTGCCAGCAGTTACCTCGTTGGGAAACAGGAACTGTTTTTT.

This sequence joins TRBV19 and TRBJ1-4; 8 nucleotides line up with TRBD1. The CDR3 extends over 15 amino acids. Germline V gene sequence: CDR1 LNHDA, CDR2 SQIVND (reference sequence). The trim removed 7 bases at V and 2 bases at J, leaving 6 bases unmatched. The CDR3 bases are TGTGCCAGTATCGGCAGGGGGCTCACTAATGAAAAACTGTTTTTT. Its translation is CASIGRGLTNEKLFF.

The chain combines TRBV2 with TRBJ1-5; D unresolved. V lost 4 bases to trimming and J lost 7 bases, with 8 bases between them. CDR1 and CDR2 (germline): SNHLY, FYNNEI. The CDR3 runs 12 residues. This CDR3 is CASSARGQPQHF. CDR3 in DNA: TGTGCCAGCAGTGCCCGAGGGCAGCCCCAGCATTTT. Looking up the rest from reference TRBV2 and TRBJ1-5 gives the full variable domain: EPEVTQTPSHQVTQMGQEVILRCVPISNHLYFYWYRQILGQKVEFLVSFYNNEISEKSEIFDDQFSVERPDGSNFTLKIRSTKLEDSAMYFCASSARGQPQHFGDGTRLSIL.

The V call is TRBV11-1, the J call TRBJ2-2, with D possibly being TRBD1 (5 bases). V was clipped by 8 bases and J by 6 bases, with 13 bases between them. CDR1 and CDR2 (germline): SGHAT, FQDESV (reference sequence). This CDR3 region has 13 residues. Written as DNA, the CDR3 is TGTGCCAGCCTCAAAGGGGCTGCCGGGGAGCTGTTTTTT. Translated: CASLKGAAGELFF.

The chain uses TRBV7-3 and TRBJ1-1; the D is unclear. The CDR3 runs 12 residues. Germline CDR1 reads SGHTA; CDR2 reads FQGTGA. V gave up 3 bases and J gave up 6 bases, with 8 bases separating them. The CDR3 nucleotides read TGTGCCAGCAGCTTTGACGGGGCTGAAGCTTTCTTT. Amino acids: CASSFDGAEAFF.

The chain has TRBV9 and TRBJ2-7, with 10 bases identical to TRBD2. Germline trimming cut 0 bases from V and 5 bases from J; bases unmatched to any gene: 2. The CDR3 runs 14 residues. The germline gives CDR1 SGDLS, CDR2 YYNGEE. This CDR3 is CASSVGTSGHEQYF. The CDR3 bases are TGTGCCAGCAGCGTAGGGACTAGCGGCCACGAGCAGTACTTC. Full variable domain (outside the CDR3, taken from reference TRBV9 and TRBJ2-7): DSGVTQTPKHLITATGQRVTLRCSPRSGDLSVYWYQQSLDQGLQFLIQYYNGEERAKGNILERFSAQQFPDLHSELNLSSLELGDSALYFCASSVGTSGHEQYFGPGTRLTVT.

The rearrangement joins TRBV5-8 to TRBJ1-1; maybe TRBD1 (5 bases). Germline V gene sequence: CDR1 SGHTS, CDR2 YDEGEE. The CDR3 loop spans 16 amino acids. The germline V and J ends were trimmed by 1 base and 1 base, with 14 bases remaining between them. The CDR3 here is CASSLSSLTGNTEAFF. CDR3 sequence (DNA): TGTGCCAGCAGCTTGTCCTCTCTTACAGGGAACACTGAAGCTTTCTTT.

The chain uses TRBV4-3 and TRBJ2-3; D not certain. Germline assignment: CDR1 LGHNA and CDR2 YSLEER. The CDR3 is 13 residues long. The ends were cut back, 10 bases at V and 0 bases at J, with 11 bases in the middle. The CDR3 coding sequence is TGCGCCAAGAGAACGGTGAGCACAGATACGCAGTATTTT. Translation gives CAKRTVSTDTQYF.

The chain carries TRBV13 and TRBJ1-1; 7 bases fit TRBD1. The V and J ends lost 0 bases and 0 bases, in that order; junction bases with no gene match: 1. Germline CDR1 PRHDT, CDR2 FYEKMQ (reference sequence). The CDR3 consists of 15 residues. The CDR3 here is CASSLGDRMNTEAFF. The CDR3 DNA reads TGTGCCAGCAGCTTAGGGGACAGGATGAACACTGAAGCTTTCTTT.